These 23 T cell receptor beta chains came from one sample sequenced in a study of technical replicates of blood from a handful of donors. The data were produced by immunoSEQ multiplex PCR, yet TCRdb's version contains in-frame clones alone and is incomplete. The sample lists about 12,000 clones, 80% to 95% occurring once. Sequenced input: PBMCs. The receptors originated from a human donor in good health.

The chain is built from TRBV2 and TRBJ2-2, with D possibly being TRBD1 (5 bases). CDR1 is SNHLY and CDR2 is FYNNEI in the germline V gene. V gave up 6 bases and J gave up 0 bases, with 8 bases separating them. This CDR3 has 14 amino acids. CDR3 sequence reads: CASRADTNTGELFF. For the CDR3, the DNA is TGTGCCAGCAGGGCGGACACGAACACCGGGGAGCTGTTTTTT.

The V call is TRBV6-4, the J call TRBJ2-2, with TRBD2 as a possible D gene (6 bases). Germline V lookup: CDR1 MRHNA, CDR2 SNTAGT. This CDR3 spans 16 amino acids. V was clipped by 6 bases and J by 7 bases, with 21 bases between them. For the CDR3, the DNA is TGTGCCAGCAGGGGGCGGGGCGGAGAACTTGTCGGGGAGCTGTTTTTT. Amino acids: CASRGRGGELVGELFF.

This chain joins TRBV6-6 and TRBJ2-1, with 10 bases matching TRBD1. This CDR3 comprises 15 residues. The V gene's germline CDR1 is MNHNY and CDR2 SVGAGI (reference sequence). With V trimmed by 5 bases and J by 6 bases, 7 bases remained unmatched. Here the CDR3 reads CASSPGTGALNEQFF. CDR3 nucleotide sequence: TGTGCCAGCAGTCCGGGGACAGGGGCCCTCAATGAGCAGTTCTTC.

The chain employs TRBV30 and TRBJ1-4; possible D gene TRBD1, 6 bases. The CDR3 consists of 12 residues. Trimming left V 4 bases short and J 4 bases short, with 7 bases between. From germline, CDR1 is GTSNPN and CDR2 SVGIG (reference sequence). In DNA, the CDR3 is TGTGCCTGGAACAGGGTTAATGAAAAACTGTTTTTT. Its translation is CAWNRVNEKLFF.

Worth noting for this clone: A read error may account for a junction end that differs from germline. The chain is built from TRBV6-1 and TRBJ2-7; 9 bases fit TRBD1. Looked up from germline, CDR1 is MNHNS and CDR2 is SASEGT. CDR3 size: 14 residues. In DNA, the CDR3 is TGTGCCTGCAGAGGGACAGGGATGACCTACGAGCAGTACTTC. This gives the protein CACRGTGMTYEQYF.

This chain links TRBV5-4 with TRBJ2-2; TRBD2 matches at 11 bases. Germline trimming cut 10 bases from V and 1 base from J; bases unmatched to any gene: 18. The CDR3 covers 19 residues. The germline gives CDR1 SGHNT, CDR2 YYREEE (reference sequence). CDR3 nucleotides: TGTGCCGAAGGAGCCTTAGTTAGCGGGAGGGCCGGGAACACCGGGGAGCTGTTTTTT. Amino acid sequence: CAEGALVSGRAGNTGELFF. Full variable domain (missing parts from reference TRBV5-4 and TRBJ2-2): ETGVTQSPTHLIKTRGQQVTLRCSSQSGHNTVSWYQQALGQGPQFIFQYYREEENGRGNFPPRFSGLQFPNYSSELNVNALELDDSALYLCAEGALVSGRAGNTGELFFGEGSRLTVL.

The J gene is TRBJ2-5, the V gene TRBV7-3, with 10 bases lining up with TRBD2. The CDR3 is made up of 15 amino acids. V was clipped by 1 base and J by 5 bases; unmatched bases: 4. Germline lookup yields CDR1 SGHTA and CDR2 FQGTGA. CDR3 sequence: CASSLRASGSETQYF. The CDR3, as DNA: TGTGCCAGCAGCTTAAGGGCTAGCGGGAGCGAGACCCAGTACTTC.

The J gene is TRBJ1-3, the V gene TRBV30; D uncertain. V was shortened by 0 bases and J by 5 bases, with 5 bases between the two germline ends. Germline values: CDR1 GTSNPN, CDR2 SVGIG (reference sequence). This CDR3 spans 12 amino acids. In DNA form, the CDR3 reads TGTGCCTGGAGTGTACAGAGAAACACCATATATTTT. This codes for CAWSVQRNTIYF. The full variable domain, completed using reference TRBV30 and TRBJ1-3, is SQTIHQWPATLVQPVGSPLSLECTVEGTSNPNLYWYRQAAGRGLQLLFYSVGIGQISSEVPQNLSASRPQDRQFILSSKKLLLSDSGFYLCAWSVQRNTIYFGEGSWLTVV.

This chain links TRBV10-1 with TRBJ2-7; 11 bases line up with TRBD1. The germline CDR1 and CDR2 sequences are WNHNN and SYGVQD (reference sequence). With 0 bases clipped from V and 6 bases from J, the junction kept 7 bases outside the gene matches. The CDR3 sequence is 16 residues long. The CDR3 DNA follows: TGCGCCAGCAGTGAGTCCGGGACAGGGGGTACAGGCGAGCAGTACTTC. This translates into CASSESGTGGTGEQYF.

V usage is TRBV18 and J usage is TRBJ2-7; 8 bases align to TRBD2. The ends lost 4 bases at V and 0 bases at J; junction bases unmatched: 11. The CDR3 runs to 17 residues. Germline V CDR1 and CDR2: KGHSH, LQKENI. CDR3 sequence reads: CASSHGVAGSSSYEQYF. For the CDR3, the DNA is TGTGCCAGCTCACACGGGGTAGCGGGGTCGAGCTCCTACGAGCAGTACTTC.

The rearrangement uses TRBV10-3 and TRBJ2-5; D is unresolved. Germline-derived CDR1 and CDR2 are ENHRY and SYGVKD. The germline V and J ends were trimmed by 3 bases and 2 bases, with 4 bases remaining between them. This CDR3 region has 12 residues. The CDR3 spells CAISDPQETQYF. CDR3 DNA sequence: TGTGCCATCAGTGACCCGCAAGAGACCCAGTACTTC.

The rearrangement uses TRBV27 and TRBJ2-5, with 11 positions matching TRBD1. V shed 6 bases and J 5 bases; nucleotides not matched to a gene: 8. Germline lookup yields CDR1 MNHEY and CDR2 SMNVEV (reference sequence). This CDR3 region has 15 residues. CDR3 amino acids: CASSRGQGAIETQYF. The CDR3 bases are TGTGCCAGCAGCCGAGGACAGGGGGCTATTGAGACCCAGTACTTC.

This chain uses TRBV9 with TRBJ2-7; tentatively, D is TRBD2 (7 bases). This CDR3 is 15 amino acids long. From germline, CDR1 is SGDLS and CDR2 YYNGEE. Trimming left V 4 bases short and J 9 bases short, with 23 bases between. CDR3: CASSPEGGTSNGQYF. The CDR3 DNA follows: TGTGCCAGCAGCCCTGAGGGGGGGACCTCTAATGGGCAGTACTTC. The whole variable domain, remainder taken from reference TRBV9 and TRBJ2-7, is DSGVTQTPKHLITATGQRVTLRCSPRSGDLSVYWYQQSLDQGLQFLIQYYNGEERAKGNILERFSAQQFPDLHSELNLSSLELGDSALYFCASSPEGGTSNGQYFGPGTRLTVT.

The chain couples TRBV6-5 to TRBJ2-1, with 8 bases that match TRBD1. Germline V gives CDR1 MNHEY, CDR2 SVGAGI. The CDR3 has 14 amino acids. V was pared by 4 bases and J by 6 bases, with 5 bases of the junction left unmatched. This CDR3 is CASSSMDRANEQFF. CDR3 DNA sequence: TGTGCCAGCAGTTCCATGGACAGGGCCAATGAGCAGTTCTTC.

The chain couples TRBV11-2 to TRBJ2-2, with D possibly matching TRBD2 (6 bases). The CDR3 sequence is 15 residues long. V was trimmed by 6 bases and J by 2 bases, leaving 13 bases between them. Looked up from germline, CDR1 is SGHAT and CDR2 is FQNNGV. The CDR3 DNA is TGTGCCAGCAGGGGGGAGGAGACTAACACCGGGGAGCTGTTTTTT. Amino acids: CASRGEETNTGELFF.

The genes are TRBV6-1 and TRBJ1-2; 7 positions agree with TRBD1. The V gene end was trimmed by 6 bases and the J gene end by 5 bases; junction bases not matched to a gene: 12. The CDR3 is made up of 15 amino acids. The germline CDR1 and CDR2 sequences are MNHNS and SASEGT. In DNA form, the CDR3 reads TGTGCCAGCAGCCAACCATCGACAGGGAGTTATGGCTACACCTTC. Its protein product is CASSQPSTGSYGYTF.

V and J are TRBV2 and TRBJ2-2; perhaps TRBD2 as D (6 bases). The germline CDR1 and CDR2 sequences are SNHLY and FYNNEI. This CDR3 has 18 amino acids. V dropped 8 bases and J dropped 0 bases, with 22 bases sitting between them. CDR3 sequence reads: CASGGIFDRNTNTGELFF. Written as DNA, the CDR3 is TGTGCCAGCGGGGGGATTTTCGACAGAAACACGAACACCGGGGAGCTGTTTTTT.

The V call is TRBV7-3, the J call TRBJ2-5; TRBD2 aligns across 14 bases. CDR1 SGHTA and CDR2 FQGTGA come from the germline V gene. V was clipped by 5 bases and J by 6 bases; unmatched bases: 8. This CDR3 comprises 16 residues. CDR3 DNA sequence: TGTGCCAGCAGCACCGGGACTAGCGGGAGTCGAAAGACCCAGTACTTC. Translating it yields CASSTGTSGSRKTQYF.

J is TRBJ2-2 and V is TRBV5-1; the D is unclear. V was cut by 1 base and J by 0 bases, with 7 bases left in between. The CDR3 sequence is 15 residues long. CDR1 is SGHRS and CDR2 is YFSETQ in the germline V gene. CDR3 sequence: CASSLYLSNTGELFF. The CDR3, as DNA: TGCGCCAGCAGCTTGTACTTATCGAACACCGGGGAGCTGTTTTTT.

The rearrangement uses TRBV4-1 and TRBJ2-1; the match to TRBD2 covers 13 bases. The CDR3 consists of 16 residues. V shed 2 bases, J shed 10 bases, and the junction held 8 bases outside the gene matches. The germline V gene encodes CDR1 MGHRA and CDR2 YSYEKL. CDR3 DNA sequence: TGCGCCAGCAGCCAACCCGGACTAGCGGGAGAGGACGAGCAGTTCTTC. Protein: CASSQPGLAGEDEQFF.

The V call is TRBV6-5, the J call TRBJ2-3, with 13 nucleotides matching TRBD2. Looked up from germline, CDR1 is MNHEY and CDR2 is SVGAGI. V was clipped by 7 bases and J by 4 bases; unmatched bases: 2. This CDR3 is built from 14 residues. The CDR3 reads CASTGLAGADTQYF. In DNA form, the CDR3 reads TGTGCCAGCACTGGACTAGCGGGAGCAGATACGCAGTATTTT.

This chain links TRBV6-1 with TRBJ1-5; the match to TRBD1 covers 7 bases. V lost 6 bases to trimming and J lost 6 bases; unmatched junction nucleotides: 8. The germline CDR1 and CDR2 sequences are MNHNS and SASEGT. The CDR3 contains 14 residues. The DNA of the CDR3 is TGTGCCAGCAGCTACCAGGGGGTGGGTCAGCCCCAGCATTTT. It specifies CASSYQGVGQPQHF.

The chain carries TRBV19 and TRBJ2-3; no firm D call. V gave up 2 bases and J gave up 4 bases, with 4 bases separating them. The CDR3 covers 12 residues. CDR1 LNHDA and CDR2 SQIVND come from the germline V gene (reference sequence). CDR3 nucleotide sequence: TGTGCCAGTAGTATACTGTCAGATACGCAGTATTTT. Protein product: CASSILSDTQYF.